The clone carrying this T cell receptor beta chain was found many times. TCRdb re-called the 5' RACE reads with MiXCR, one entry per CDR3 protein. The sample consists of roughly 200,000 distinct CDR3 sequences, around 15% of them appearing once. This entry belongs to a study of T-cell memory formation after mild COVID-19. The CDR3 runs 14 residues. Germline assignment: CDR1 SGDLS and CDR2 YYNGEE. The V segment lost 0 bases and the J segment 3 bases; nucleotides outside the gene matches: 2. This chain connects TRBV9 to TRBJ2-5; 7 nucleotides align to TRBD1. The sequence was collected from an adult woman who had mild COVID-19 (a few samples of this study predate the infection). Cell type and time point are not known. The source material was PBMCs or a T cell subset sorted from them (not recorded which). The CDR3 DNA reads TGTGCCAGCAGCGTAGACAGGGGTGAAGAGACCCAGTACTTC. This codes for CASSVDRGEETQYF.